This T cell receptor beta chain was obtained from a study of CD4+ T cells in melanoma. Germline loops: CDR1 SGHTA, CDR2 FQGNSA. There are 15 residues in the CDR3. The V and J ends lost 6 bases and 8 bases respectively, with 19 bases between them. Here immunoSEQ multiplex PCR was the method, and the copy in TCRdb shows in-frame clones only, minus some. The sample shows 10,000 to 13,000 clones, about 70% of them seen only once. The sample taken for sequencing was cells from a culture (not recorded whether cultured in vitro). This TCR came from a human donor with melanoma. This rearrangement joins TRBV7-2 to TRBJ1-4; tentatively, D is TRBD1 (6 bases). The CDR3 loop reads CASSEGGRPGEKLFF. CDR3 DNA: TGTGCCAGCAGTGAAGGGGGTCGCCCGGGGGAAAAACTGTTTTTT.